This paragraph reports one T cell receptor (beta chain). No antigen is known for it. Base qualities are not at hand, and no much larger clone is one base apart. The CDR3 regions of human TCRbeta chains were analyzed by immunosequencing. Per the original workflow: Repertoire TCRs were checked for matches against a reference library of SARS-CoV-2-specific TCRs that had been generated using the MIRA antigen-specificity platform. Breadth was defined as the fraction of unique TCRs that were SARS-CoV-2-associated. Depth was defined as the fraction of total T cells that were SARS-CoV-2-associated. Using the MIRA data, every spike-specific TCR was mapped to the spike region that the TCR reacted to and assigned to either a CD4 or a CD8 class. Log10-transformed breadth and depth values were compared by one-way ANOVA with Sidak's multiple comparisons tests. Here the immuneACCESS table is served through TCRdb, limited to in-frame sequences with V and J called. Missing clones are a known gap in these copies; in checked studies unresolved V genes cover under half, and the rest lacks a known reason. V, J and clone size were drawn from that table, and D and trimming were deduced from the DNA. The sample records approximately 300,000 clones, around 92% of which are singletons. Roughly 0.51% of the sample belongs to the ten largest clones.

The time point label, read with the paper, signifies: about 28 days (+/-7) after the second vaccine dose. AZD1222 recipients with second doses at about 4 weeks or about 12 weeks were pooled, because spike-specific TCR depth and breadth did not differ between schedules. Samples from vaccinated people were obtained from the UK trials COV001 and COV002, which included a single-blind randomized controlled phase 2/3 trial of AZD1222 (ChAdOx1 nCoV-19) in healthy adults. For TCRbeta chain sequencing, PBMC samples were collected from trial participants at day 0 and at day 28 after the second dose. The data were obtained in a study of T cell responses to AZD1222 COVID-19 vaccine (dated by TCRdb to 2020 to 2022). In terms of the full investigation: TCR sequencing covered 230 to 250 trial participants: approximately 200 given two doses of AZD1222 and 26 given two doses of MenACWY control vaccine. Trial participants were enrolled by age into subgroups of 18-55, 56-69 and 70-plus years, and roughly 150, 30 and 60 TCR-sequenced participants, respectively, were included in these subgroups.

The paper's findings and limits, for the study overall: CD4 TCRs associated with the vaccine covered the entire spike protein, and the dominant responses were in regions 160-218 and 743-854. In the small 56-69-year group, the increase in depth fell short of significance, most likely because of low power. Reportedly, close to half of the unique spike-specific TCRs recognized epitopes lying outside the regions that are mutated in the B.1.351 and B.1.1.7 variants. Spike-specific TCR breadth and depth rose significantly after two AZD1222 doses compared with day 0 and with MenACWY recipients. Participants were mostly white British and included more females than males, and it was suggested by the authors that clonal diversity may have been underestimated. No day 14 peak-response samples were available, so repertoires were characterized only after the peak T cell response. Conclusions about previously exposed vaccinees are limited, since just 6 or 7 AZD1222 recipients were seropositive for SARS-CoV-2 at baseline.

The germline V gene provides CDR1 KGHSH and CDR2 LQKENI. The CDR3 covers 14 residues, taking in both the cysteine and the phenylalanine. Only the CDR3 part of the read is kept: 42 bases, read in frame from the first base. V is reduced by 3 bases and J by 7 bases, leaving a spacing of 15 bases between them. The receptor chain draws on TRBV18 and TRBJ1-1; no D gene is confidently identified. The sequencing used peripheral blood, collected 28 days after the second AZD1222 dose. The TCR originated in an adult who received the AZD1222 COVID-19 vaccine. Read as DNA, the sequence is TGTGCCAGCTCACCCTCGGACGGATTATTTGAAGCTTTCTTT. It codes for CASSPSDGLFEAFF.